Below, 30 T cell receptor beta chains from the same sample are listed, as sequenced in a study of T cells in Graves' hyperthyroidism and ophthalmopathy. Authors of the study amplified TCR beta CDR3 regions from RNA transcripts. An initial round of RT-PCR targeting the TCR CDR3 relied on the HTBI primer set. TCRdb re-analysed the multiplex PCR reads in MiXCR, keeping a single row per CDR3 protein. The sample yields approximately 100,000 distinct CDR3 sequences, about 45% seen once. The sequenced material came from blood. The receptors were gathered from a man aged 35 to 55 with Graves' hyperthyroidism.

This clonotype showed up many times. The chain links TRBV5-6 to TRBJ1-2; TRBD1 might be the D (6 bases). The germline V gene encodes CDR1 SGHDT and CDR2 YYEEEE. The CDR3 length is 13 residues. Trimming stripped 2 bases from V and 7 bases from J, with 12 bases between. The chain's CDR3 is CASSFLSGVGYTF. For the CDR3, the DNA is TGTGCCAGCAGCTTTTTGTCAGGGGTTGGCTACACCTTC.

This clonotype was recorded once. The genes are TRBV2 and TRBJ1-1, with no clear D. Deletions cut 3 bases from V and 7 bases from J, with 3 bases between. The CDR3 is 10 amino acids. Germline CDR1 reads SNHLY; CDR2 reads FYNNEI. The DNA of the CDR3 is TGTGCCAGCAGTGAGGGTGAAGCTTTCTTT. Its protein product is CASSEGEAFF.

The gene calls are TRBV15 and TRBJ1-1; possible D gene TRBD1, 5 bases. V lost 0 bases to trimming and J lost 12 bases, with 26 bases between them. The germline V gene encodes CDR1 LNHNV and CDR2 YYDKDF (reference sequence). The length of the CDR3 is 17 residues. CDR3 nucleotides: TGTGCCACCAGCAGAGATCGGAGCTCTGGGGCCAACGTCCCGACTTTCTTT. Translated, it gives CATSRDRSSGANVPTFF.

This clonotype is medium-sized in the sample. This chain links TRBV15 with TRBJ1-1; D perhaps matches TRBD1 (6 bases). Germline V gives CDR1 LNHNV, CDR2 YYDKDF (reference sequence). This CDR3 contains 13 residues. Trimming took 3 bases from V and 6 from J, leaving 11 bases between them. In DNA, the CDR3 is TGTGCCACCAGCAGGGGGGCGACAGCTGAAGCTTTCTTT. Translating it yields CATSRGATAEAFF.

This clonotype has more than one count but fewer than ten. This sequence may be a read error, since a much larger clone differs from it by one base. This chain joins TRBV12-3 or TRBV12-4 and TRBJ2-7, with D maybe TRBD2 (5 bases). CDR3 length equals 13 residues. Trimming took off 10 bases at V and 2 bases at J, with 15 bases between the two ends. CDR3: CATRPSGAYEQYF. As DNA, the CDR3 is TGTGCCACCAGACCGAGCGGCGCCTACGAGCAGTACTTC.

This chain uses TRBV7-2 with TRBJ2-3, with D perhaps matching TRBD2 (6 bases). Germline lookup yields CDR1 SGHTA and CDR2 FQGNSA. V was clipped by 8 bases and J by 11 bases, with 23 bases between them. The CDR3 contains 14 residues. The CDR3 nucleotides read TGTGCCAGCCGAAGGACTACAGCTTACAATGAGCAGTATTTT. This sequence encodes CASRRTTAYNEQYF.

This clonotype was seen at least ten times. This sequence joins TRBV10-2 and TRBJ2-2, with D possibly TRBD1 on 6 matching bases. The CDR3 is 16 amino acids. Germline loops: CDR1 WSHSY, CDR2 SAAADI. Trimming stripped 2 bases from V and 2 bases from J, with 12 bases between. In nucleotides, the CDR3 is TGCGCCAGCAGTGAGAGTCGGACAGTTAACACCGGGGAGCTGTTTTTT. Protein sequence: CASSESRTVNTGELFF.

The chain combines TRBV10-2 with TRBJ1-6; possible D gene TRBD1, 6 bases. The CDR3 length is 13 residues. The V and J ends lost 4 bases and 7 bases respectively, with 8 bases between them. Germline values: CDR1 WSHSY, CDR2 SAAADI. CDR3 in amino acids: CASSGGGNSPLHF. Written as DNA, the CDR3 is TGCGCCAGCAGTGGAGGGGGAAATTCACCCCTCCACTTT.

This clonotype was picked up a small number of times. The chain carries TRBV14 and TRBJ2-7; D might be TRBD2 (7 bases). Germline assignment: CDR1 SGHDN and CDR2 FVKESK. Trimming took off 11 bases at V and 4 bases at J, with 21 bases between the two ends. The CDR3 is made up of 14 amino acids. CDR3 protein: CAWRKGGGLYEQYF. For the CDR3, the DNA is TGTGCCTGGAGAAAGGGGGGGGGCTTATACGAGCAGTACTTC.

Many counts were recorded for this clonotype. V and J are TRBV2 and TRBJ2-7; D is possibly TRBD2 (6 bases). CDR3 length equals 13 residues. Trimming left V 6 bases short and J 3 bases short, with 12 bases between. Germline loops: CDR1 SNHLY, CDR2 FYNNEI. CDR3 coding DNA: TGTGCCAGCAGGCGCGGACTAAACTACGAGCAGTACTTC. Its translation: CASRRGLNYEQYF. Filled out from reference TRBV2 and TRBJ2-7, the complete variable domain reads EPEVTQTPSHQVTQMGQEVILRCVPISNHLYFYWYRQILGQKVEFLVSFYNNEISEKSEIFDDQFSVERPDGSNFTLKIRSTKLEDSAMYFCASRRGLNYEQYFGPGTRLTVT.

Here the CDR3 reads CASSLVGTGLSDTEAFF. In DNA, the CDR3 is TGTGCCAGCAGCTTAGTGGGGACAGGGCTGAGCGACACTGAAGCTTTCTTT. The chain combines TRBV11-2 with TRBJ1-1, with 9 positions matching TRBD1. Germline trimming cut 1 base from V and 3 bases from J; bases unmatched to any gene: 9. CDR1 is SGHAT and CDR2 is FQNNGV in the germline V gene. There are 17 residues in the CDR3.

In regard to this clonotype: The junction departs from the called germline gene at one end, perhaps through a read error. The chain combines TRBV24-1 with TRBJ2-3, with TRBD2 as a possible D gene (6 bases). CDR1 and CDR2 from the germline V gene are KGHDR and SFDVKD. The CDR3 totals 13 residues. The chain's CDR3 is CAISEKGGDTQNF. CDR3 nucleotides: TGTGCCATCAGTGAAAAGGGCGGGGATACGCAGAATTTT.

As concerns this clonotype: The CDR3 carries no conserved terminal phenylalanine or tryptophan, so it likely arises from a read error. It is unclear where the CDR3 begins or ends on the DNA, so no DNA is shown, and the CDR3 is as TCRdb lists it. The rearrangement links TRBV19 to TRBJ2-1; the table's D call, TRBD1, has no DNA check behind it. The CDR3 is 8 residues long, counting both termini. Germline CDR1 is LNHDA and CDR2 is SQIVND (reference sequence). The CDR3 sequence is CASRTGGL.

At least ten counts were recorded for this clonotype. The chain recombines TRBV28 with TRBJ2-1; unclear D gene. This CDR3 is 15 amino acids long. The V end lost 7 bases, the J end lost 0 bases, and 13 bases lay between the germline ends. CDR1 is MDHEN and CDR2 is SYDVKM in the germline V gene. In DNA form, the CDR3 reads TGTGCCAGCAAGCACGCCTCGAGCTCCTACAATGAGCAGTTCTTC. Protein sequence: CASKHASSSYNEQFF.

V gene TRBV15 combines with J gene TRBJ2-1, with 11 positions matching TRBD2. Germline-derived CDR1 and CDR2 are LNHNV and YYDKDF (reference sequence). The length of the CDR3 is 16 residues. V was clipped by 3 bases and J by 6 bases; unmatched bases: 7. The CDR3 sequence is CATSSWLAGGRNEQFF. CDR3 DNA sequence: TGTGCCACCAGCAGCTGGCTAGCGGGGGGTCGCAATGAGCAGTTCTTC.

The rearrangement links TRBV20-1 to TRBJ2-1; D gene unclear. CDR3 length equals 13 residues. Trimming removed 6 bases from V and 3 bases from J, with 12 bases in between. CDR1 and CDR2 from the germline V gene are DFQATT and SNEGSKA (reference sequence). CDR3 residues: CSAVAGDYNEQFF. The CDR3 coding sequence is TGCAGTGCCGTCGCTGGAGACTACAATGAGCAGTTCTTC.

The V call is TRBV20-1, the J call TRBJ1-1; tentatively, D is TRBD1 (5 bases). The CDR3 spans 14 residues. Germline V CDR1 and CDR2: DFQATT, SNEGSKA (reference sequence). V was pared by 1 base and J by 8 bases, with 17 bases between. In DNA form, the CDR3 reads TGCAGTGCTAGAGCGTCCGGGAGTGGGACCGAAGCTTTCTTT. Its protein is CSARASGSGTEAFF.

V is TRBV7-2 and J is TRBJ1-2, with 7 bases that match TRBD1. From germline, CDR1 is SGHTA and CDR2 FQGNSA. This CDR3 is built from 14 residues. Unmatched junction bases numbered 7, after V lost 1 base and J lost 8 bases. This CDR3 is CASSLVGTDGGYTF. In DNA form, the CDR3 reads TGTGCCAGCAGCTTAGTGGGGACAGACGGAGGCTACACCTTC.

CDR3 in DNA: TGTGCCAGCAGCAGAACCGGGACTAGCGGGAGCTACACCTTC. Amino acid sequence: CASSRTGTSGSYTF. The V and J genes are TRBV5-5 and TRBJ1-2; the D gene is possibly TRBD1 (5 bases). The V end was cut by 4 bases, the J end by 9 bases, with 19 bases between. The CDR3 totals 14 residues. CDR1 and CDR2 from the germline V gene are SGHKS and YYEKEE (reference sequence).

This clonotype was found many times. This chain links TRBV6-5 with TRBJ2-7, with TRBD1 matching over 7 bases. V shed 6 bases, J shed 3 bases, and the junction held 17 bases outside the gene matches. There are 17 residues in the CDR3. Germline V gene lookup returns CDR1 MNHEY and CDR2 SVGAGI. The CDR3 coding sequence is TGTGCCAGCAGACAATCCCTTAGACAGGGACGGAGCTACGAGCAGTACTTC. Its protein is CASRQSLRQGRSYEQYF.

This clonotype appeared once. The V call is TRBV7-2, the J call TRBJ2-3; 8 nucleotides agree with TRBD1. V trimming: 5 bases; J trimming: 13 bases; junction bases outside the gene matches: 5. The germline gives CDR1 SGHTA, CDR2 FQGNSA. There are 11 residues in the CDR3. CDR3 amino acids: CASSLGQVKYF. As DNA, the CDR3 is TGTGCCAGCAGCCTGGGACAGGTCAAGTATTTT.

The chain couples TRBV2 to TRBJ2-7, with a weak D call TRBD2 (5 bases). The V gene lost 8 bases and the J gene lost 1 base, with 18 bases spanning the gap. The CDR3 loop spans 15 amino acids. Germline CDR1 is SNHLY and CDR2 is FYNNEI. The CDR3 region is CASSPQVGISYEQYF. CDR3 sequence (DNA): TGTGCCAGCTCTCCTCAGGTCGGGATATCCTACGAGCAGTACTTC.

This clonotype has at least ten counts. The V gene is TRBV12-3 or TRBV12-4, the J gene TRBJ1-1; TRBD1 might be the D (5 bases). Trimming took 7 bases from V and 1 from J, leaving 13 bases between them. The CDR3 length is 14 residues. The CDR3 nucleotides are TGTGCCAGCACTCTGGGACGGACGAACACTGAAGCTTTCTTT. Protein sequence: CASTLGRTNTEAFF.

This chain joins TRBV28 and TRBJ2-5; 10 nucleotides agree with TRBD1. Germline V CDR1 and CDR2: MDHEN, SYDVKM. This CDR3 is 19 amino acids long. V was clipped by 2 bases and J by 10 bases; unmatched bases: 22. The CDR3 region has the DNA TGTGCCAGCAGTTTAGACACAACCCCGGGACAGGGGACTTGGCTGGACCAGTACTTC. Translated, it gives CASSLDTTPGQGTWLDQYF.

To note about this clonotype: The CDR3 ends on some other residue instead of the conserved phenylalanine or tryptophan, so this is likely a read error. This rearrangement joins TRBV20-1 to TRBJ2-3, with 7 positions matching TRBD1. This CDR3 is 14 amino acids long. Per the germline V gene, CDR1 is DFQATT and CDR2 is SNEGSKA (reference sequence). CDR3 DNA sequence: TGCAGTGCTTGTACGGACAGGCGCACTGATACGCAGTATTGT. Its translation is CSACTDRRTDTQYC.

The gene calls are TRBV12-3 or TRBV12-4 and TRBJ2-5; the match to TRBD2 covers 12 bases. Trimming took 3 bases from V and 4 from J; bases not matched to a gene: 3. CDR3 length: 15 amino acids. Written as DNA, the CDR3 is TGTGCCAGCAGTTTGGCTAGCGGGGGGGTAGAGACCCAGTACTTC. This codes for CASSLASGGVETQYF.

The V gene is TRBV20-1, the J gene TRBJ2-7; 10 nucleotides align to TRBD2. The CDR3 has 12 residues. Germline trimming cut 6 bases from V and 6 bases from J; bases unmatched to any gene: 5. Germline V gives CDR1 DFQATT, CDR2 SNEGSKA (reference sequence). The CDR3, as DNA: TGCAGTGCAACTAGCGGGAAAGGCGAGCAGTACTTC. Protein product: CSATSGKGEQYF.

The V call is TRBV20-1, the J call TRBJ1-2; weak D call: TRBD1 (5 bases). The CDR3 runs 14 residues. V lost 3 bases and J lost 8, with 19 bases in between. The V gene's germline CDR1 is DFQATT and CDR2 SNEGSKA (reference sequence). CDR3 sequence: CSARGVSGLSGYTF. Written as DNA, the CDR3 is TGCAGTGCTAGGGGGGTTAGCGGGTTGTCGGGCTACACCTTC.

The V and J genes are TRBV29-1 and TRBJ2-1, with 9 bases lining up with TRBD1. This CDR3 has 14 amino acids. Germline V gene sequence: CDR1 SQVTM, CDR2 ANQGSEA. The V segment lost 6 bases and the J segment 2 bases; nucleotides outside the gene matches: 5. In DNA form, the CDR3 reads TGCAGCGTCTCCCGGGACAGGGCCTACAATGAGCAGTTCTTC. This encodes CSVSRDRAYNEQFF.

This clonotype was seen at least ten times. The chain employs TRBV20-1 and TRBJ2-7; the D is unclear. The CDR3 is 12 amino acids. CDR1 is DFQATT and CDR2 is SNEGSKA in the germline V gene (reference sequence). The V gene lost 3 bases and the J gene lost 3 bases, with 9 bases spanning the gap. CDR3 in DNA: TGCAGTGCTAGGTGGCAGGACTACGAGCAGTACTTC. The encoded protein is CSARWQDYEQYF.